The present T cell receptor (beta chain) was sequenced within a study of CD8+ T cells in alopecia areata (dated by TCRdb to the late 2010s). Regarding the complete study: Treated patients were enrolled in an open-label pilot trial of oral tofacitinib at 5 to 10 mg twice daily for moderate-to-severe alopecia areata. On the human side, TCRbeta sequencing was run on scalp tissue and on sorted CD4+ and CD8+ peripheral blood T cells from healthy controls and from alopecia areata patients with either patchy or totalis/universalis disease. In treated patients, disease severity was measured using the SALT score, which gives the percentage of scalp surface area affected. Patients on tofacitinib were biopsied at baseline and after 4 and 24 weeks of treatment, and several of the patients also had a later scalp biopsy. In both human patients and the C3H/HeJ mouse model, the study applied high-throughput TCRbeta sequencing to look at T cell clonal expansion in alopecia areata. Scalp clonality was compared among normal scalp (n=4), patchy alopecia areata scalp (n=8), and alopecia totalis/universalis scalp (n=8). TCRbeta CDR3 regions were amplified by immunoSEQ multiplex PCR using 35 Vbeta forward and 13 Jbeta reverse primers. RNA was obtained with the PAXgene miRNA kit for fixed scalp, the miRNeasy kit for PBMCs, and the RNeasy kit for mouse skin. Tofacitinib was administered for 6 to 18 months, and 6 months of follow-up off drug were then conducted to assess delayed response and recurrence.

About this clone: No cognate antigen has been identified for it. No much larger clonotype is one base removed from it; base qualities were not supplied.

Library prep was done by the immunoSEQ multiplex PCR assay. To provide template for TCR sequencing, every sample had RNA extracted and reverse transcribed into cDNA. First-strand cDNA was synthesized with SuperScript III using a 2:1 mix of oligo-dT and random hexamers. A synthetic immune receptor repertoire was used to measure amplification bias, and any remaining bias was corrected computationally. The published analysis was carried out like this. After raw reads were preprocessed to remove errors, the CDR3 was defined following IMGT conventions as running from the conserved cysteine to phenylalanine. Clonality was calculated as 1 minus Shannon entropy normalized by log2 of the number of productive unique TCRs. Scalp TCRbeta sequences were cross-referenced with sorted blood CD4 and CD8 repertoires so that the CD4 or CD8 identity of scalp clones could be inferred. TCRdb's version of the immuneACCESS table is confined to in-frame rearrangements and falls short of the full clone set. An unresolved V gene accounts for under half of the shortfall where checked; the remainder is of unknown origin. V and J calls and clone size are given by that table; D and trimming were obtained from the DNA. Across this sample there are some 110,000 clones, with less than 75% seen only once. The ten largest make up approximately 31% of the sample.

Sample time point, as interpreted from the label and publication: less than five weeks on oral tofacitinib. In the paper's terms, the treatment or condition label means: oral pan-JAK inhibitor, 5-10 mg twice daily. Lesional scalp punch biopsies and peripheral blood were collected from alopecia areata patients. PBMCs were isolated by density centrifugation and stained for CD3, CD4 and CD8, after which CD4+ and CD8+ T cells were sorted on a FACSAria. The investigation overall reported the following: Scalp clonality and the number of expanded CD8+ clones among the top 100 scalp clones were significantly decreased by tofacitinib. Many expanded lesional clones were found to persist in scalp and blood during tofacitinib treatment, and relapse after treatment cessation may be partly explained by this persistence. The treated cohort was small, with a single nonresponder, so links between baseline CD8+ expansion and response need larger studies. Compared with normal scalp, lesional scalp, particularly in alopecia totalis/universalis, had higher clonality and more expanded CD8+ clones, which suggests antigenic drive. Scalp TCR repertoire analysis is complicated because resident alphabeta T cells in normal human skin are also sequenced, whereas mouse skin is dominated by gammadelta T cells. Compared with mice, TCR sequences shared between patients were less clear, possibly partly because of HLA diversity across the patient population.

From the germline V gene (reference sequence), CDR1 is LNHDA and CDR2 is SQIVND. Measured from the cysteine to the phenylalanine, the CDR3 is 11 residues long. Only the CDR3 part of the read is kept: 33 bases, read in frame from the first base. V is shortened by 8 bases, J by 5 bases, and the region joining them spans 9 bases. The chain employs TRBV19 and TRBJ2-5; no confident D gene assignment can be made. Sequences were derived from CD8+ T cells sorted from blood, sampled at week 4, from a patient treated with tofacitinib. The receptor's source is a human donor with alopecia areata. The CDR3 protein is CASSYGETQYF. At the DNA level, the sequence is TGTGCCAGTTCTTATGGGGAGACCCAGTACTTC.